This T cell receptor (beta chain) appears in the sequencing data of a study of PD-1 blockade in classical Hodgkin lymphoma. About the study: A 3 mg/kg intravenous dose of nivolumab was received by patients every 2 weeks. Study-wide findings and caveats: Those starting nivolumab under 1 year post-ASCT were excluded. At C4D1, TCR diversity had climbed significantly for CD4+ cells, though not for CD8+ cells.

Produced via immunoSEQ multiplex PCR; TCRdb's table is partial and in-frame only. Of 50,000 to 65,000 clones in the sample, approximately 90% were seen once. Every patient was affected by relapse after autologous stem cell transplantation, while exposure to brentuximab vedotin was not uniform. Worth noting for this clone: Its antigen is still unknown.

The specimen was peripheral blood mononuclear cells (PBMCs), collected before the second cycle of nivolumab. This clonotype was sampled from a human donor with classical Hodgkin lymphoma.

CDR3 sequence reads: CASSRGRGRGSTDTQYF. CDR3 coding DNA: TGTGCCAGCTCACGGGGGCGAGGTCGGGGTAGCACAGATACGCAGTATTTT. The chain joins TRBV18 to TRBJ2-3; maybe TRBD1 (6 bases). Germline CDR1 reads KGHSH; CDR2 reads LQKENI. With 4 bases removed from V and 0 bases from J, the gap between germline ends came to 17 bases. The CDR3 has 17 residues.